Following are 22 T cell receptor beta chains from one sample sequenced in a study of shared clonotypes between healthy human individuals. Assay: immunoSEQ multiplex PCR; the TCRdb copy retains only in-frame clones and omits some. The data contain over 2 million clones, under 95% of them singletons. Sequencing input: naive CD4+ T cells from PBMCs. Described subset: CD45RA+ positively selected. These receptors originate from a man aged 18 to 30 in good health. Some clones in this sample may be carry-over from other donors' samples.

Only a few counts were recorded for this clone. Other DNA sequences in the sample encode the same CDR3. The chain is built from TRBV5-1 and TRBJ2-7; 11 bases agree with TRBD2. Germline assignment: CDR1 SGHRS and CDR2 YFSETQ. The CDR3 is 14 amino acids. The junction had 2 bases not matched to a gene; V was cut back by 2 bases and J by 4 bases. This CDR3 reads CASSFTSGSYEQYF. The CDR3 DNA sequence: TGCGCCAGCAGCTTCACTAGCGGGAGTTACGAGCAGTACTTC.

As for this clone: This sample also contains other DNA sequences that code for the same CDR3. The chain uses TRBV18 and TRBJ2-7; D call uncertain. Germline CDR1 reads KGHSH; CDR2 reads LQKENI. CDR3 size: 14 residues. V lost 2 bases to trimming and J lost 0 bases, with 8 bases between them. The CDR3 nucleotides are TGTGCCAGCTCACCAGGTTCTGGCTCCTACGAGCAGTACTTC. Translating gives CASSPGSGSYEQYF. Complete variable domain (other parts from reference TRBV18 and TRBJ2-7): NAGVMQNPRHLVRRRGQEARLRCSPMKGHSHVYWYRQLPEEGLKFMVYLQKENIIDESGMPKERFSAEFPKEGPSILRIQQVVRGDSAAYFCASSPGSGSYEQYFGPGTRLTVT.

The rearrangement joins TRBV28 to TRBJ1-5; perhaps TRBD1 as D (5 bases). Deletions cut 6 bases from V and 7 bases from J, with 13 bases between. From germline, CDR1 is MDHEN and CDR2 SYDVKM. This CDR3 spans 13 amino acids. The CDR3 DNA sequence: TGTGCCAGCAGGCAGGGATTGGGACAGCCCCAGCATTTT. This translates into CASRQGLGQPQHF.

This clone came up once. This chain links TRBV7-3 with TRBJ1-3; no clear D. The germline gives CDR1 SGHTA, CDR2 FQGTGA. V lost 5 bases, J lost 0 bases, and 11 bases lay in between. The CDR3 has 15 amino acids. This CDR3 is CASSPSGFSGNTIYF. The CDR3 DNA follows: TGTGCCAGCAGCCCATCGGGGTTCTCTGGAAACACCATATATTTT.

The chain couples TRBV7-3 to TRBJ1-1; 9 nucleotides line up with TRBD1. The CDR3 spans 13 residues. Germline values: CDR1 SGHTA, CDR2 FQGTGA. The J segment lost 5 bases and the V segment lost 3 bases, leaving 1 base of the junction unmatched. CDR3 region: CASSLDRGTEAFF. CDR3 DNA sequence: TGTGCCAGCAGCTTGGACAGGGGTACTGAAGCTTTCTTT.

This sequence joins TRBV6-4 and TRBJ2-2, with D possibly TRBD1 on 6 matching bases. The CDR3 is made up of 18 amino acids. V gave up 5 bases and J gave up 2 bases, with 21 bases separating them. Germline-derived CDR1 and CDR2 are MRHNA and SNTAGT. For the CDR3, the DNA is TGTGCCAGCAGTCCGCTCCCTTGGGGGACATCTAACACCGGGGAGCTGTTTTTT. Translation: CASSPLPWGTSNTGELFF.

This clone was detected once. The chain joins TRBV30 to TRBJ1-3, with D tentatively TRBD1 (5 bases). Germline V gives CDR1 GTSNPN, CDR2 SVGIG (reference sequence). This CDR3 is built from 14 residues. Trimming took 5 bases from V and 9 from J, leaving 20 bases between them. CDR3 sequence (DNA): TGTGCCTGGGGCATTGGGACGACAAGGGGCACCATATATTTT. It yields the protein CAWGIGTTRGTIYF.

In regard to this clone: At the DNA level, this CDR3 is encoded by other sequences in the same sample as well. The gene calls are TRBV6-6 and TRBJ2-3; D ambiguous. The V gene lost 0 bases and the J gene lost 0 bases, with 7 bases spanning the gap. This CDR3 spans 15 amino acids. Germline V gene lookup returns CDR1 MNHNY and CDR2 SVGAGI (reference sequence). The CDR3 here is CASSYSGTSTDTQYF. The CDR3 region has the DNA TGTGCCAGCAGTTACTCCGGAACTAGCACAGATACGCAGTATTTT.

This clone was found a few times. The chain links TRBV2 to TRBJ1-2, with D perhaps TRBD1 (5 bases). V was cut by 6 bases and J by 4 bases, with 15 bases left in between. Germline-derived CDR1 and CDR2 are SNHLY and FYNNEI. There are 14 residues in the CDR3. The CDR3: CASRAQGEGYGYTF. CDR3 sequence (DNA): TGTGCCAGCAGAGCTCAAGGGGAGGGCTATGGCTACACCTTC.

The chain uses TRBV27 and TRBJ2-3; D gene ambiguous. V lost 6 bases and J 4 bases, leaving 11 bases between the germline ends. CDR3 length equals 13 residues. The germline CDR1 and CDR2 sequences are MNHEY and SMNVEV (reference sequence). The CDR3 here is CASSFFQADTQYF. The CDR3 DNA reads TGTGCCAGCAGCTTTTTCCAGGCAGATACGCAGTATTTT.

There are a few counts of this clone. The sample carries other DNA sequences with the same CDR3. This chain joins TRBV5-1 and TRBJ1-3, with D hard to call. Germline CDR1 is SGHRS and CDR2 is YFSETQ. V was trimmed by 0 bases and J by 0 bases, leaving 4 bases between them. The CDR3 loop spans 14 amino acids. CDR3 in DNA: TGCGCCAGCAGCTTGGACGGCTCTGGAAACACCATATATTTT. This sequence encodes CASSLDGSGNTIYF.

The V call is TRBV28, the J call TRBJ2-1, with D perhaps TRBD1 (5 bases). V was clipped by 3 bases and J by 7 bases, with 13 bases between them. The germline V gene encodes CDR1 MDHEN and CDR2 SYDVKM. The CDR3 length is 14 residues. The CDR3 DNA reads TGTGCCAGCAGTTTGGGGCTACCCGTGAATGAGCAGTTCTTC. Amino acid sequence: CASSLGLPVNEQFF.

The CDR3 region has the DNA TGTGCCAGCATCGCTGGGACTACCCAGCCCTACGAGCAGTACTTC. Its translation is CASIAGTTQPYEQYF. This chain uses TRBV6-6 with TRBJ2-7; TRBD2 agrees at 7 bases. Per germline, CDR1 MNHNY and CDR2 SVGAGI (reference sequence). The trim removed 7 bases at V and 2 bases at J, leaving 11 bases unmatched. The CDR3 consists of 15 residues.

This chain uses TRBV9 with TRBJ2-1; D uncertain. The CDR3 sequence is 16 residues long. Germline V lookup: CDR1 SGDLS, CDR2 YYNGEE. V lost 3 bases to trimming and J lost 5 bases, with 18 bases between them. The CDR3 loop reads CASSAGLNMGNNEQFF. As DNA, the CDR3 is TGTGCCAGCAGCGCCGGGTTAAATATGGGCAACAATGAGCAGTTCTTC.

The CDR3 is CASSLGAGAGTDTQYF. The CDR3 nucleotides are TGTGCCAGCAGCTTGGGGGCGGGAGCGGGCACAGATACGCAGTATTTT. The chain has TRBV5-4 and TRBJ2-3; 7 nucleotides line up with TRBD2. V was pared by 0 bases and J by 1 base, with 5 bases of the junction left unmatched. This CDR3 is 16 amino acids long. Germline CDR1 SGHNT, CDR2 YYREEE (reference sequence).

This chain uses TRBV4-1 with TRBJ1-1; D is undetermined. The CDR3 totals 15 residues. The ends were cut back, 0 bases at V and 1 base at J, with 9 bases in the middle. Germline V gene sequence: CDR1 MGHRA, CDR2 YSYEKL. In DNA, the CDR3 is TGCGCCAGCAGCCAAGATCGGCGTGGGAACACTGAAGCTTTCTTT. Protein product: CASSQDRRGNTEAFF.

Note on this clone: The same CDR3 can be traced to other DNA sequences in this sample. The chain links TRBV28 to TRBJ2-3; TRBD2 aligns across 7 bases. With 2 bases clipped from V and 2 bases from J, the junction kept 1 base outside the gene matches. The CDR3 is 14 amino acids. Germline V gene lookup returns CDR1 MDHEN and CDR2 SYDVKM. The CDR3, as DNA: TGTGCCAGCAGTTTAGCGGGAGACACAGATACGCAGTATTTT. Its protein product is CASSLAGDTDTQYF.

The chain is built from TRBV9 and TRBJ2-3; 8 bases align to TRBD1. The CDR3 runs 15 residues. The germline CDR1 and CDR2 sequences are SGDLS and YYNGEE. Trimming took 3 bases from V and 1 from J; bases not matched to a gene: 4. Here the CDR3 DNA reads TGTGCCAGCAGCGATTACAGGGGGGGCACAGATACGCAGTATTTT. Translating it yields CASSDYRGGTDTQYF.

Concerning this clone: This same CDR3 is encoded by further DNA sequences in the sample. This chain connects TRBV9 to TRBJ2-7; no clear D. Germline CDR1 SGDLS, CDR2 YYNGEE. The CDR3 contains 14 residues. V was trimmed by 2 bases and J by 0 bases, leaving 9 bases between them. CDR3 in DNA: TGTGCCAGCAGCGTCGACTTAGCCTCCTACGAGCAGTACTTC. Its protein product is CASSVDLASYEQYF.

Concerning this clone itself: Other DNA sequences in the sample encode the same CDR3. The chain uses TRBV6-1 and TRBJ1-2, with D possibly matching TRBD1 (6 bases). The CDR3 spans 14 residues. The V and J ends lost 1 base and 8 bases respectively, with 14 bases between them. Per the germline V gene, CDR1 is MNHNS and CDR2 is SASEGT. CDR3 amino acids: CASSEGGGRGGYTF. CDR3 DNA: TGTGCCAGCAGTGAAGGGGGGGGGCGAGGCGGCTACACCTTC.

The J gene is TRBJ2-6, the V gene TRBV5-1, with 8 nucleotides matching TRBD1. CDR3 size: 17 residues. V trimming: 1 base; J trimming: 3 bases; junction bases outside the gene matches: 6. Per the germline V gene, CDR1 is SGHRS and CDR2 is YFSETQ. The CDR3 sequence: CASSLTLTGGGANVLTF. The CDR3 nucleotides read TGCGCCAGCAGCTTGACCTTAACAGGGGGTGGGGCCAACGTCCTGACTTTC.

The rearrangement uses TRBV29-1 and TRBJ1-2; no firm D call. In germline, CDR1 is SQVTM, CDR2 ANQGSEA. Trimming removed 6 bases at V and 3 bases at J, with 11 bases between. There are 12 residues in the CDR3. CDR3 coding DNA: TGCAGCGTAGCTGAGGAATACTATGGCTACACCTTC. Its protein product is CSVAEEYYGYTF.